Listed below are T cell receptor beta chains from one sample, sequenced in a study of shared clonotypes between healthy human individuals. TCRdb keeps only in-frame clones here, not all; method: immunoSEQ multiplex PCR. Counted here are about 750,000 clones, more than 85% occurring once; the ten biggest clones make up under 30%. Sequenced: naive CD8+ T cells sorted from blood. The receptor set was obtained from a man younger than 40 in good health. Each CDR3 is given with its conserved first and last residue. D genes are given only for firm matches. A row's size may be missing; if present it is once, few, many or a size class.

cdr3_nt: TGTGCCAGCAGCGCCCGCGGGAGGGGTCTGACCGGGGAGCTGTTTTTT
cdr3_aa: CASSARGRGLTGELFF
j_call: TRBJ2-2
d_call: TRBD2
clone_size: NA
cdr3_length: 16
v_call: TRBV9

cdr3_nt: TGCGCCAGCACCCAAAGCCCCAATGAGCAGTTCTTC
cdr3_aa: CASTQSPNEQFF
j_call: TRBJ2-1
d_call: NA
clone_size: NA
cdr3_length: 12
v_call: TRBV5-1

cdr3_nt: TGTGCCAGCAGCTTTTCTTCAGGGGCCTACGAGCAGTACTTC
cdr3_aa: CASSFSSGAYEQYF
j_call: TRBJ2-7
d_call: NA
clone_size: NA
cdr3_length: 14
v_call: TRBV11-2

cdr3_nt: TGTGCCAGCAGCGTACGGACAGTCAATGAGCAGTTCTTC
cdr3_aa: CASSVRTVNEQFF
j_call: TRBJ2-1
d_call: NA
clone_size: few
cdr3_length: 13
v_call: TRBV9

cdr3_nt: TGTGCCAGCAGCTTAGCTCCTTCCGAGGGGGAGCAGTACTTC
cdr3_aa: CASSLAPSEGEQYF
j_call: TRBJ2-7
d_call: NA
clone_size: NA
cdr3_length: 14
v_call: TRBV7-9

cdr3_nt: TGTGCCAGTAGTCCCGGGACAGCATACGAGCAGTACTTC
cdr3_aa: CASSPGTAYEQYF
j_call: TRBJ2-7
d_call: TRBD1
clone_size: few
cdr3_length: 13
v_call: TRBV19

cdr3_nt: TGTGCCAGCAGCTTGGAGTTTCGCGGGGAGACCCAGTACTTC
cdr3_aa: CASSLEFRGETQYF
j_call: TRBJ2-5
d_call: NA
clone_size: NA
cdr3_length: 14
v_call: TRBV11-2

cdr3_nt: TGTGCCAGCCAGGACAGAACTCAAGAGACCCAGTACTTC
cdr3_aa: CASQDRTQETQYF
j_call: TRBJ2-5
d_call: NA
clone_size: once
cdr3_length: 13
v_call: TRBV2

cdr3_nt: TGTGCCAGCAGCGCCGGACAGGTGGGCCGAGAGACCCAGTACTTC
cdr3_aa: CASSAGQVGRETQYF
j_call: TRBJ2-5
d_call: TRBD1
clone_size: once
cdr3_length: 15
v_call: TRBV7-3

cdr3_nt: TGTGCCAGCAGCGACGGGACAGGGGAAAACATTCAGTACTTC
cdr3_aa: CASSDGTGENIQYF
j_call: TRBJ2-4
d_call: TRBD1
clone_size: NA
cdr3_length: 14
v_call: TRBV11-2